This T cell receptor beta chain was sequenced during a study of T cell clonotyping in hematopoietic cell transplantation. Documented time point: recipient sample about 28 days before transplant, after cytoreduction. Some clones are missing from TCRdb's copy, which holds only in-frame ones; the method was immunoSEQ multiplex PCR. The repertoire holds more than 25,000 clones, with over 65% as singletons. The germline gives CDR1 SQVTM, CDR2 ANQGSEA. V was shortened by 4 bases and J by 3 bases, with 9 bases between the two germline ends. This CDR3 has 12 amino acids. The clonotype comes from a woman between 25 and 40 years old with chronic myeloid leukemia. Some clones in this sample may be carry-over from other donors' samples. The input for sequencing was peripheral blood mononuclear cells, taken before stem cell transplant. The V gene is TRBV29-1, the J gene TRBJ2-5, with D unclear. CDR3 nucleotides: TGCAGCGTTGTTGGGGTTAAAGAGACCCAGTACTTC. The encoded protein is CSVVGVKETQYF.